This T cell receptor (beta chain) was sequenced for a study of cytomegalovirus exposure and HLA in healthy donors. This clone was seen once. In germline, CDR1 is SGHRS, CDR2 YFSETQ. This CDR3 comprises 16 residues. V was cut by 4 bases and J by 7 bases, with 21 bases left in between. The method was immunoSEQ multiplex PCR; TCRdb's version includes in-frame clones alone and lacks a portion of them. The sample consists of about 260,000 clones, about 92% of them appearing once. This chain links TRBV5-1 with TRBJ2-1; perhaps TRBD2 as D (6 bases). The specimen sequenced was PBMCs. This TCR was sampled from a woman aged 25 to 39 in good health and CMV-seronegative. Here the CDR3 DNA reads TGCGCCAGCAGCACCATTGGGGGGAGTCAGAATAATGAGCAGTTCTTC. Translating gives CASSTIGGSQNNEQFF.